The present T cell receptor (beta chain) was sequenced within a study of shared T cell receptors in the human thymus. Germline CDR1 SGHRS, CDR2 YFSETQ. The CDR3 length is 12 residues. Trimming removed 3 bases at V and 4 bases at J, with 8 bases between. Method: immunoSEQ multiplex PCR; TCRdb's copy keeps in-frame clones and lacks some. The sample has 550,000 to 800,000 clones, approximately 85% seen once. Concerning this clone: Other DNA sequences in this specimen translate into the identical CDR3.

Another study also made use of these data, one on human thymus T cells.

The J gene is TRBJ2-7, the V gene TRBV5-1, with D maybe TRBD1 (6 bases). The receptor was derived from a girl under three years old with a congenital heart defect. Sequencing used thymocytes. The chain's CDR3 is CASSSQGYEQYF. CDR3 DNA: TGCGCCAGCAGCTCACAGGGATACGAGCAGTACTTC.